Sequencing of this TCR beta chain was carried out in a study of T cells in localized non-small cell lung cancer. Study findings and constraints: A higher density of T cells in blood coincided with extended overall survival.

Germline V CDR1 and CDR2: SGHTA, FQGNSA. The trim removed 4 bases at V and 3 bases at J, leaving 6 bases unmatched. This CDR3 is built from 14 residues. In regard to this clone: Antigen: not known.

Data came from immunoSEQ multiplex PCR; TCRdb stores just in-frame clones and leaves some out. The sample shows roughly 17,000 clones, roughly 91% of them seen only once. This chain links TRBV7-2 with TRBJ2-7; 7 positions agree with TRBD2. The sequences come from peripheral blood, collected before any cancer treatment. This receptor was identified in a male donor older than 55 with stage II squamous cell lung carcinoma. The CDR3 protein is CASSSSGRVYEQYF. CDR3 sequence (DNA): TGTGCCAGCAGCTCAAGTGGGAGGGTCTACGAGCAGTACTTC. Based on the CDR3 plus reference TRBV7-2 and TRBJ2-7, the full variable domain is GAGVSQSPSNKVTEKGKDVELRCDPISGHTALYWYRQSLGQGLEFLIYFQGNSAPDKSGLPSDRFSAERTGGSVSTLTIQRTQQEDSAVYLCASSSSGRVYEQYFGPGTRLTVT.